The entry that follows covers one TCR beta chain sequence. The time point: cycle 4 day 1 (C4D1), after five to seven weeks of nivolumab. After autologous stem cell transplantation all patients relapsed, and prior brentuximab vedotin exposure differed between cohorts. This specimen comes from a study of PD-1 blockade in classical Hodgkin lymphoma. The CDR3 consists of 16 residues. Between the trimmed V and J ends, which lost 3 bases and 4 bases, there was a span of 16 bases. Per the germline V gene, CDR1 is SGHDN and CDR2 is FVKESK. Clones were read by immunoSEQ multiplex PCR, and TCRdb kept only the in-frame ones, dropping some. This table has around 19,000 clones, nearly 80% appearing once.

This sequence originates from a human donor with classical Hodgkin lymphoma. Sequenced material: peripheral blood mononuclear cells (PBMCs), taken before the fourth cycle of nivolumab. The chain joins TRBV14 to TRBJ2-1; D gene ambiguous. CDR3 protein: CASSHLRQAFYNEQFF. For the CDR3, the DNA is TGTGCCAGCAGCCATCTAAGGCAGGCGTTTTACAATGAGCAGTTCTTC.